The entry that follows covers one T cell receptor (beta chain) sequence. No antigen is known for it. The input lacks base qualities; no much larger clone sits a single base away. Participants in the prospective study were aged roughly 18 to 100 years, lived in over 20 United States geographic areas, and enrolled through a virtual design. To assign participants to cohorts, the prospective study relied on clinical history that participants themselves reported in a screening survey and a study questionnaire. In the prospective study, mobile phlebotomists collected whole blood, serum and a nasopharyngeal or oropharyngeal swab from each participant. Over a roughly 2-month period, participants in the prospective study had the option of providing additional blood draws and questionnaires. Blood samples from the prospective study were shipped frozen or at room temperature prior to DNA extraction. V is reduced by 0 bases and J by 10 bases, leaving a spacing of 13 bases between them. CDR1 and CDR2 were assigned from the germline V gene as SQVTM and ANQGSEA. Inclusive of the bounding cysteine and phenylalanine, the CDR3 is 13 residues long. The sequence is cut down to CDR3 DNA, 39 bases in frame from base 1.

This specimen belongs to a study of blood T cell repertoires in COVID-19 (dated by TCRdb to the early 2020s). About the investigation overall: The collaborator samples originated in the United States, Italy and Spain and spanned the acute and convalescent phases of COVID-19. The repertoires were made available in a free public database intended to serve as a resource for research on the immune response to SARS-CoV-2. Deeply sampled blood TCRbeta repertoires from subjects exposed to, actively infected with, or recovered from COVID-19 were included in the dataset. The samples were drawn from the first 160 participants of the ongoing ImmuneRACE study and from about 1,200 subjects provided by 6 global collaborators. Where available, HLA class I and class II types were taken from metadata supplied by the sample provider and were not determined by assay-based typing. Nearly every sample came with metadata listing a de-identified subject ID, COVID-19 status, age in years and sex. The prospective study material was composed of cDNA or gDNA derived from T cells, B-cell-depleted T cells, or PBMCs. What the study reported, not specific to this receptor: Clinical and demographic metadata were provided uncurated, with the amount varying by source and participant.

TCRbeta CDR3 regions were amplified from genomic DNA using the immunoSEQ Assay, a bias-controlled multiplex PCR. As for the original processing: Within the assay, amplification of reference gene primers was used to estimate how many nucleated cells each sample contained. To quantify the absolute abundance of each unique TCRbeta CDR3 rearrangement, sequence reads were collapsed and filtered. For each sample, productive Simpson clonality was calculated by taking the square root of Simpson's diversity index across productive rearrangements. TCRdb re-hosts the immuneACCESS table, in-frame sequences only. Its copies lack some clones; in the studies checked, an unresolved V gene accounts for under half of them, and the cause for the rest is not known. That table furnishes V, J and clone size, whereas the DNA furnished D and trimming. The sample profile shows 240,000 or so clones; approximately 86% of them were found once. The ten largest make up 3.3% of the sample.

Sequences were obtained from PBMCs or T cells enriched from blood (not recorded which). The rearrangement joined TRBV29-1 to TRBJ2-1; too little of a D gene remains to name it. The sequence was obtained from a woman between 40 and 55 years old with acute COVID-19. The sequenced DNA is TGCAGCGTTGAAGATCGCGGCTTCCGGGAGCAGTTCTTC. Its amino acids are CSVEDRGFREQFF.